This T cell receptor (beta chain) was recorded in a study of blood T cell repertoires in COVID-19. At the level of the study: Acute-phase and convalescent COVID-19 samples originated in the United States, Italy and Spain. Nucleic acid was either cDNA or gDNA, and it came from T cells, B-cell-depleted T cells, or PBMCs.

Original analysis: Quantification of nucleated cells was approximated via reference gene primer amplification. TCRdb's copy holds only in-frame clones and misses some; the assay was immunoSEQ multiplex PCR. The V and J calls and clone size are taken from that table; D and trimming were inferred from the DNA. Counted here are approximately 400,000 clones, roughly 86% occurring once; the ten biggest clones make up around 1%. The sequence derives from a human donor with acute or convalescent COVID-19. The donor label of this sample is uncertain. What was sequenced was peripheral blood.

For the CDR3, the DNA is TGCGCCAGCAGTGAGCCACAGGGTTATGGCTACACCTTC. As protein: CASSEPQGYGYTF. V usage is TRBV10-2 and J usage is TRBJ1-2; possibly TRBD1 for D (6 bases). V was pared by 2 bases and J by 5 bases, with 9 bases between. The germline CDR1 and CDR2 sequences are WSHSY and SAAADI. This CDR3 region has 13 residues.